This entry is about one T cell receptor beta chain. The antigen remains unidentified. The data were obtained in a study of cytomegalovirus exposure and HLA in healthy donors. Turning to the study itself: Prior work identified 120 million or so unique TCR beta sequences in 150 million to 200 million T cells. HLA-typed donors were the source of about 85 million unique TCRs, which an early data release held.

V gave up 8 bases and J gave up 2 bases, with 14 bases separating them. CDR1 and CDR2 (germline): SGHVS, FNYEAQ. The CDR3 contains 14 residues. Findings and caveats of the study: Later analysis suggested links between common viral pathogens and several top significant clusters. TCR beta V- and J-gene trimming, according to a later analysis, was linked to a missense DCLRE1C variant.

Researchers ran the PCR with 60 Vbeta and 13 Jbeta primers. Sequenced by immunoSEQ multiplex PCR; TCRdb stores in-frame clones only, minus some. There are 100,000 to 140,000 clones in the sample; less than 85% occur only once, and more than 2% lies in the top ten. The clonotype originates from a man younger than 35 in good health and CMV-seronegative. The chain has TRBV7-6 and TRBJ2-3; TRBD1 is a possible D gene (5 bases). The sequenced sample consisted of PBMCs. CDR3 protein: CASQDKPTTDTQYF. The CDR3 DNA is TGTGCCAGCCAGGACAAGCCCACCACAGATACGCAGTATTTT.